This record looks at one TCR beta chain sequence and its context. The data originate from a study of blood T cell repertoires in COVID-19. For the study at large: The United States, Italy and Spain were the sources of the acute and convalescent COVID-19 samples.

Data came from immunoSEQ multiplex PCR; TCRdb stores just in-frame clones and leaves some out. This table has roughly 250,000 clones, approximately 90% appearing once. The V and J ends lost 2 bases and 3 bases, in that order; junction bases with no gene match: 13. From germline, CDR1 is SGHRS and CDR2 YFSETQ. The length of the CDR3 is 20 residues. The V and J genes are TRBV5-1 and TRBJ2-6; 11 bases line up with TRBD1. The receptor's source is a woman between 35 and 50 years old with acute or convalescent COVID-19. The source material was peripheral blood. The CDR3 DNA reads as TGCGCCAGCAGCTTCCCCCCGGGACAGGGGGTGAGCTTTGGGGCCAACGTCCTGACTTTC. The encoded protein is CASSFPPGQGVSFGANVLTF.